A selection of T cell receptor beta chains follows, all from one sample in a study of blood T cell repertoires in COVID-19. Assay: immunoSEQ multiplex PCR; the TCRdb copy retains only in-frame clones and omits some. There are around 76,000 clones in the sample; about four fifths occur only once, and 0.83% lies in the top ten. Sequenced sample: peripheral blood. These receptors all stem from a woman in her 70s with acute or convalescent COVID-19. Both conserved end residues are part of each CDR3. The order of the fields is V gene, J gene, CDR3 length, clone size, D gene, CDR3 protein, CDR3 DNA. A D gene is named only where the DNA matches it firmly. Size is stated for part of the rows, as once, few or many counts, or as a class when the clone is expanded.

V gene: TRBV2
J gene: TRBJ1-2
CDR3 length: 15
clone size: -
D gene: -
CDR3 protein: CASSEAPTRPQGYTF
CDR3 DNA: TGTGCCAGCAGTGAAGCGCCCACCAGGCCCCAAGGCTACACCTTC

V gene: TRBV19
J gene: TRBJ2-3
CDR3 length: 12
clone size: -
D gene: -
CDR3 protein: CASSIVADTQYF
CDR3 DNA: TGTGCCAGTAGTATCGTAGCGGATACGCAGTATTTT

V gene: TRBV12-3/TRBV12-4
J gene: TRBJ2-1
CDR3 length: 12
clone size: -
D gene: -
CDR3 protein: CASSFVSDEQFF
CDR3 DNA: TGTGCCAGCAGTTTCGTCAGCGATGAGCAGTTCTTC

V gene: TRBV3-1/TRBV3-2
J gene: TRBJ2-7
CDR3 length: 14
clone size: -
D gene: -
CDR3 protein: CASSQGGISYEQYF
CDR3 DNA: TGTGCCAGCAGCCAAGGAGGCATTTCTTACGAGCAGTACTTC

V gene: TRBV10-3
J gene: TRBJ2-5
CDR3 length: 17
clone size: once
D gene: TRBD1
CDR3 protein: CAISGTGGRGLGETQYF
CDR3 DNA: TGTGCCATCAGTGGCACAGGGGGCAGGGGTTTGGGAGAGACCCAGTACTTC

V gene: TRBV30
J gene: TRBJ2-7
CDR3 length: 14
clone size: -
D gene: -
CDR3 protein: CAWSVGQGFDEQYF
CDR3 DNA: TGTGCCTGGAGTGTTGGGCAGGGGTTCGACGAGCAGTACTTC

V gene: TRBV7-2
J gene: TRBJ1-3
CDR3 length: 15
clone size: -
D gene: TRBD1
CDR3 protein: CASSSTTGAGNTIYF
CDR3 DNA: TGTGCCAGCAGCTCGACGACAGGGGCCGGAAACACCATATATTTT

V gene: TRBV2
J gene: TRBJ1-6
CDR3 length: 15
clone size: -
D gene: -
CDR3 protein: CASSGAPGMNSPLHF
CDR3 DNA: TGTGCCAGCAGTGGGGCGCCAGGGATGAATTCACCCCTCCACTTT

V gene: TRBV28
J gene: TRBJ2-2
CDR3 length: 14
clone size: -
D gene: -
CDR3 protein: CASSSPSVGGELFF
CDR3 DNA: TGTGCCAGCAGTTCTCCTAGCGTAGGCGGGGAGCTGTTTTTT

V gene: TRBV7-2
J gene: TRBJ2-5
CDR3 length: 15
clone size: -
D gene: -
CDR3 protein: CASSLASPVRETQYF
CDR3 DNA: TGTGCCAGCAGCTTAGCCTCGCCCGTCCGGGAGACCCAGTACTTC

V gene: TRBV28
J gene: TRBJ2-6
CDR3 length: 16
clone size: -
D gene: -
CDR3 protein: CASSSAGNAGANVLTF
CDR3 DNA: TGTGCCAGCAGTTCCGCAGGAAATGCTGGGGCCAACGTCCTGACTTTC

V gene: TRBV14
J gene: TRBJ2-3
CDR3 length: 16
clone size: -
D gene: TRBD2
CDR3 protein: CASSFQREAARGTQYF
CDR3 DNA: TGTGCCAGCAGCTTCCAGCGGGAGGCCGCCCGCGGTACGCAGTATTTT

V gene: TRBV3-1/TRBV3-2
J gene: TRBJ1-6
CDR3 length: 14
clone size: -
D gene: TRBD1
CDR3 protein: CASSEGQYNSPLHF
CDR3 DNA: TGTGCCAGCAGCGAGGGACAGTATAATTCACCCCTCCACTTT

V gene: TRBV7-8
J gene: TRBJ1-2
CDR3 length: 14
clone size: -
D gene: -
CDR3 protein: CASSLAQGNYGYTF
CDR3 DNA: TGTGCCAGCAGCTTAGCCCAGGGGAACTATGGCTACACCTTC

V gene: TRBV29-1
J gene: TRBJ2-3
CDR3 length: 13
clone size: -
D gene: -
CDR3 protein: CSVGSPGVGTQYF
CDR3 DNA: TGCAGCGTTGGCTCTCCCGGGGTGGGTACGCAGTATTTT

V gene: TRBV7-9
J gene: TRBJ2-3
CDR3 length: 14
clone size: -
D gene: -
CDR3 protein: CASSLSGWEDTQYF
CDR3 DNA: TGTGCCAGCAGCTTATCAGGGTGGGAAGATACGCAGTATTTT

V gene: TRBV9
J gene: TRBJ2-7
CDR3 length: 14
clone size: -
D gene: -
CDR3 protein: CASSVEQGRSEQYF
CDR3 DNA: TGTGCCAGCAGCGTAGAACAGGGTAGGAGCGAGCAGTACTTC

V gene: TRBV11-2
J gene: TRBJ2-7
CDR3 length: 17
clone size: -
D gene: TRBD2
CDR3 protein: CASSLARPERGVYEQYF
CDR3 DNA: TGTGCCAGCAGCTTAGCCCGTCCTGAGCGGGGGGTTTACGAGCAGTACTTC

V gene: TRBV4-2
J gene: TRBJ2-1
CDR3 length: 16
clone size: -
D gene: TRBD2
CDR3 protein: CASSSSGTSSYNEQFF
CDR3 DNA: TGTGCCAGCAGCTCTTCCGGGACTAGCTCCTACAATGAGCAGTTCTTC

V gene: TRBV10-1
J gene: TRBJ2-3
CDR3 length: 11
clone size: few
D gene: -
CDR3 protein: CASSGRDTQYF
CDR3 DNA: TGCGCCAGCAGTGGGAGGGATACGCAGTATTTT

V gene: TRBV9
J gene: TRBJ1-1
CDR3 length: 14
clone size: -
D gene: TRBD1
CDR3 protein: CASSTRDRNTEAFF
CDR3 DNA: TGTGCCAGCAGCACCCGGGACAGAAACACTGAAGCTTTCTTT

V gene: TRBV9
J gene: TRBJ2-2
CDR3 length: 14
clone size: -
D gene: -
CDR3 protein: CASSVGGAAGELFF
CDR3 DNA: TGTGCCAGCAGCGTAGGTGGGGCTGCCGGGGAGCTGTTTTTT

V gene: TRBV2
J gene: TRBJ1-6
CDR3 length: 14
clone size: -
D gene: TRBD1
CDR3 protein: CASSTGTGNSPLHF
CDR3 DNA: TGTGCCAGCAGCACCGGGACAGGGAATTCACCCCTCCACTTT

V gene: TRBV6-5
J gene: TRBJ2-7
CDR3 length: 13
clone size: once
D gene: -
CDR3 protein: CASSYGGEYEQYF
CDR3 DNA: TGTGCCAGCAGTTACGGCGGTGAATACGAGCAGTACTTC

V gene: TRBV6-5
J gene: TRBJ1-2
CDR3 length: 11
clone size: medium-sized
D gene: -
CDR3 protein: CARNRVCGYTF
CDR3 DNA: TGTGCCAGAAACAGGGTTTGTGGCTACACCTTC

V gene: TRBV30
J gene: TRBJ1-4
CDR3 length: 16
clone size: -
D gene: TRBD1
CDR3 protein: CAWSNRGTRFGEKLFF
CDR3 DNA: TGTGCCTGGAGCAACAGGGGGACCCGTTTCGGGGAAAAACTGTTTTTT

V gene: TRBV27
J gene: TRBJ1-2
CDR3 length: 14
clone size: few
D gene: TRBD1
CDR3 protein: CASRDSTGSYGYTF
CDR3 DNA: TGTGCCAGCAGGGACTCGACAGGGAGCTATGGCTACACCTTC

V gene: TRBV6-2/TRBV6-3
J gene: TRBJ2-2
CDR3 length: 16
clone size: few
D gene: TRBD2
CDR3 protein: CASSFYSGRSTGELFF
CDR3 DNA: TGTGCCAGCAGTTTCTATAGCGGGAGATCCACCGGGGAGCTGTTTTTT

V gene: TRBV20-1
J gene: TRBJ2-1
CDR3 length: 14
clone size: medium-sized
D gene: TRBD1
CDR3 protein: CSASRVTGGNEQFF
CDR3 DNA: TGCAGTGCTAGTAGGGTGACAGGGGGCAATGAGCAGTTCTTC

V gene: TRBV6-4
J gene: TRBJ2-3
CDR3 length: 14
clone size: -
D gene: TRBD1
CDR3 protein: CASSRTGTTDTQYF
CDR3 DNA: TGTGCCAGCAGCCGGACAGGGACCACAGATACGCAGTATTTT

V gene: TRBV3-1/TRBV3-2
J gene: TRBJ1-2
CDR3 length: 15
clone size: -
D gene: -
CDR3 protein: CASSPTREKSQGYTF
CDR3 DNA: TGTGCCAGCAGTCCAACTCGAGAGAAATCACAGGGCTACACCTTC

V gene: TRBV10-3
J gene: TRBJ1-1
CDR3 length: 13
clone size: -
D gene: -
CDR3 protein: CAISEVPNTEAFF
CDR3 DNA: TGTGCCATCAGTGAGGTCCCAAACACTGAAGCTTTCTTT

V gene: TRBV5-6
J gene: TRBJ2-3
CDR3 length: 16
clone size: -
D gene: -
CDR3 protein: CASSKPGPLTADTQYF
CDR3 DNA: TGTGCCAGCAGTAAGCCGGGTCCTTTGACCGCAGATACGCAGTATTTT

V gene: TRBV7-3
J gene: TRBJ2-1
CDR3 length: 13
clone size: -
D gene: -
CDR3 protein: CASSRTSYNEQFF
CDR3 DNA: TGTGCCAGCAGCCGCACATCCTACAATGAGCAGTTCTTC

V gene: TRBV28
J gene: TRBJ2-1
CDR3 length: 16
clone size: -
D gene: TRBD2
CDR3 protein: CASLFMSGSSYNEQFF
CDR3 DNA: TGTGCCAGTTTGTTCATGAGCGGGAGTTCCTACAATGAGCAGTTCTTC

V gene: TRBV28
J gene: TRBJ2-2
CDR3 length: 14
clone size: -
D gene: -
CDR3 protein: CASSPTQDTGELFF
CDR3 DNA: TGTGCCAGCAGCCCTACGCAGGACACCGGGGAGCTGTTTTTT

V gene: TRBV28
J gene: TRBJ1-2
CDR3 length: 14
clone size: few
D gene: -
CDR3 protein: CASSFREAGYGYTF
CDR3 DNA: TGTGCCAGCAGTTTTAGGGAAGCGGGCTATGGCTACACCTTC

V gene: TRBV12-3/TRBV12-4
J gene: TRBJ2-7
CDR3 length: 12
clone size: -
D gene: -
CDR3 protein: CASSFFQYEQYF
CDR3 DNA: TGTGCCAGTAGCTTCTTTCAATACGAGCAGTACTTC

V gene: TRBV30
J gene: TRBJ1-2
CDR3 length: 13
clone size: -
D gene: TRBD1
CDR3 protein: CAWSRDRPYGYTF
CDR3 DNA: TGTGCCTGGAGTAGGGACAGACCCTATGGCTACACCTTC

V gene: TRBV7-9
J gene: TRBJ2-5
CDR3 length: 11
clone size: -
D gene: -
CDR3 protein: CASSVEETQYF
CDR3 DNA: TGTGCCAGCAGCGTCGAAGAGACCCAGTACTTC

V gene: TRBV24-1
J gene: TRBJ1-2
CDR3 length: 13
clone size: -
D gene: -
CDR3 protein: CATSDEGVYGYTF
CDR3 DNA: TGTGCCACCAGTGATGAAGGGGTCTATGGCTACACCTTC

V gene: TRBV7-2
J gene: TRBJ1-1
CDR3 length: 15
clone size: -
D gene: -
CDR3 protein: CASSFLRGGIAETFF
CDR3 DNA: TGTGCCAGCAGCTTCCTTCGGGGGGGTATCGCTGAAACTTTCTTT

V gene: TRBV9
J gene: TRBJ1-1
CDR3 length: 15
clone size: -
D gene: TRBD1
CDR3 protein: CASSASGTGVTEAFF
CDR3 DNA: TGTGCCAGCAGCGCAAGCGGGACAGGGGTTACTGAAGCTTTCTTT

V gene: TRBV9
J gene: TRBJ1-6
CDR3 length: 15
clone size: -
D gene: -
CDR3 protein: CASSSTTGGNSPLHF
CDR3 DNA: TGTGCCAGCAGCTCAACGACAGGAGGCAATTCACCCCTCCACTTT

V gene: TRBV2
J gene: TRBJ1-6
CDR3 length: 15
clone size: -
D gene: TRBD1
CDR3 protein: CASTEGGTGRSPLHF
CDR3 DNA: TGTGCCAGCACCGAAGGTGGGACAGGGCGGTCACCCCTCCACTTT

V gene: TRBV19
J gene: TRBJ2-3
CDR3 length: 12
clone size: -
D gene: -
CDR3 protein: CASSIIQGTQYF
CDR3 DNA: TGTGCCAGTAGTATCATTCAGGGTACGCAGTATTTT

V gene: TRBV7-2
J gene: TRBJ2-2
CDR3 length: 15
clone size: few
D gene: TRBD1
CDR3 protein: CASSSDRGQAGELFF
CDR3 DNA: TGTGCCAGCAGCTCCGACAGGGGGCAGGCCGGGGAGCTGTTTTTT

V gene: TRBV11-2
J gene: TRBJ2-1
CDR3 length: 13
clone size: -
D gene: -
CDR3 protein: CASSPLQYNEQFF
CDR3 DNA: TGTGCCAGCAGCCCCTTACAGTACAATGAGCAGTTCTTC

V gene: TRBV18
J gene: TRBJ2-3
CDR3 length: 17
clone size: -
D gene: TRBD2
CDR3 protein: CASSPVPGTISTDTQYF
CDR3 DNA: TGTGCCAGCTCCCCAGTGCCCGGGACTATAAGCACAGATACGCAGTATTTT

V gene: TRBV5-6
J gene: TRBJ1-1
CDR3 length: 14
clone size: -
D gene: -
CDR3 protein: CASSLPTGNTEAFF
CDR3 DNA: TGTGCCAGCAGCTTGCCGACAGGGAACACTGAAGCTTTCTTT

V gene: TRBV6-6
J gene: TRBJ2-1
CDR3 length: 16
clone size: -
D gene: TRBD2
CDR3 protein: CASSRMGEGSYNEQFF
CDR3 DNA: TGTGCCAGCAGTCGAATGGGGGAGGGCTCCTACAATGAGCAGTTCTTC

V gene: TRBV27
J gene: TRBJ2-7
CDR3 length: 15
clone size: -
D gene: -
CDR3 protein: CASSWGDSSSYEQYF
CDR3 DNA: TGTGCCAGCAGTTGGGGGGACAGTAGCTCCTACGAGCAGTACTTC

V gene: TRBV10-3
J gene: TRBJ2-7
CDR3 length: 15
clone size: -
D gene: TRBD1
CDR3 protein: CAIRMTGQSSYEQYF
CDR3 DNA: TGTGCCATCAGGATGACGGGACAGAGCTCCTACGAGCAGTACTTC

V gene: TRBV2
J gene: TRBJ2-3
CDR3 length: 16
clone size: -
D gene: TRBD2
CDR3 protein: CASRQIGGGRTDTQYF
CDR3 DNA: TGTGCCAGCAGGCAAATCGGCGGGGGGAGAACAGATACGCAGTATTTT

V gene: TRBV18
J gene: TRBJ2-3
CDR3 length: 17
clone size: -
D gene: TRBD2
CDR3 protein: CASSPIAREGMTDTQYF
CDR3 DNA: TGTGCCAGCTCACCAATCGCGCGGGAGGGCATGACAGATACGCAGTATTTT

V gene: TRBV2
J gene: TRBJ2-4
CDR3 length: 14
clone size: -
D gene: -
CDR3 protein: CASRGIVAKNIQYF
CDR3 DNA: TGTGCCAGCAGGGGCATCGTAGCCAAAAACATTCAGTACTTC

V gene: TRBV19
J gene: TRBJ1-2
CDR3 length: 12
clone size: once
D gene: -
CDR3 protein: CASKAEEYGYTF
CDR3 DNA: TGTGCCAGTAAGGCAGAGGAATATGGCTACACCTTC

V gene: TRBV29-1
J gene: TRBJ2-5
CDR3 length: 13
clone size: -
D gene: -
CDR3 protein: CSVDRGGEETQYF
CDR3 DNA: TGCAGCGTTGACCGCGGTGGAGAGGAGACCCAGTACTTC

V gene: TRBV7-6
J gene: TRBJ2-1
CDR3 length: 13
clone size: -
D gene: -
CDR3 protein: CASSLADGGEQFF
CDR3 DNA: TGTGCCAGCAGCTTAGCGGATGGGGGCGAGCAGTTCTTC

V gene: TRBV4-1
J gene: TRBJ2-1
CDR3 length: 17
clone size: -
D gene: TRBD2
CDR3 protein: CASSQDQSLAGGLEQFF
CDR3 DNA: TGCGCCAGCAGCCAAGATCAATCACTAGCGGGGGGTTTAGAGCAGTTCTTC